The present T cell receptor (beta chain) was sequenced within a study of shared clonotypes between healthy human individuals. Data came from immunoSEQ multiplex PCR; TCRdb stores just in-frame clones and leaves some out. The table shows about 490,000 clones, with about three quarters occurring only once. The clonotype comes from a woman aged 40-49 years in good health. Some clones in this sample may be carry-over from other donors' samples. Sequencing was performed on PBMCs.

The CDR3 loop reads CASSLQAGLGSEQFF. DNA of the CDR3: TGTGCCAGCAGCTTACAAGCGGGACTAGGGAGTGAGCAGTTCTTC. The V and J genes are TRBV7-3 and TRBJ2-1; 8 nucleotides align to TRBD2. CDR3 length: 15 amino acids. Germline V gene sequence: CDR1 SGHTA, CDR2 FQGTGA. The V and J ends lost 2 bases and 9 bases, in that order; junction bases with no gene match: 9.